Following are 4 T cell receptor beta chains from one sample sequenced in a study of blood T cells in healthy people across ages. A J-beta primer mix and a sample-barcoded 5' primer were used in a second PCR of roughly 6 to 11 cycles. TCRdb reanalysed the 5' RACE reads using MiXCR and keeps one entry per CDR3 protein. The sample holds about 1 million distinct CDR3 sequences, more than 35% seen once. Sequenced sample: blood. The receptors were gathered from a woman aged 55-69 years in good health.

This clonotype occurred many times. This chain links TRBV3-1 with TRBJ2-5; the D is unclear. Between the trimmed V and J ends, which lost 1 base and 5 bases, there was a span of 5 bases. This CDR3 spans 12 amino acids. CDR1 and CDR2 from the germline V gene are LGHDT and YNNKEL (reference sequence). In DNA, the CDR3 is TGTGCCAGCAGCCAAGTTGGGGAGACCCAGTACTTC. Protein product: CASSQVGETQYF.

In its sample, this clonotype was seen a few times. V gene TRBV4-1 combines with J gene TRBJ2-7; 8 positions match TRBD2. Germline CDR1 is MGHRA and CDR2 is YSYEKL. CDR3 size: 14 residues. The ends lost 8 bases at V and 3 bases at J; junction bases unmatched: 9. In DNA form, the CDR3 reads TGCGCCAGCGGGGTAGCGGGATCGTTCTACGAGCAGTACTTC. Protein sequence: CASGVAGSFYEQYF.

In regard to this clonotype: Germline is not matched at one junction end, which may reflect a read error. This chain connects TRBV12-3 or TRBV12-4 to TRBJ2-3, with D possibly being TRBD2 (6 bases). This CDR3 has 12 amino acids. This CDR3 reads CASRLGPEGQYF. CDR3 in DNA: TGTGCCAGCAGATTAGGCCCGGAGGGGCAGTATTTT.

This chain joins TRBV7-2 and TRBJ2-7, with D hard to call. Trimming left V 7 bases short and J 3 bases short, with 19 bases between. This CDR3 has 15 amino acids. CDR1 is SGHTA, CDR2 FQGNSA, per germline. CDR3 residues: CASNLFGQTLYEQYF. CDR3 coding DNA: TGTGCCAGCAACTTGTTTGGGCAGACTCTCTACGAGCAGTACTTC.